Listed below are T cell receptor beta chains from one sample, sequenced in a study of blood T cell repertoires in COVID-19. Data came from immunoSEQ multiplex PCR; TCRdb stores just in-frame clones and leaves some out. The sample has about 140,000 clones; about 80% are singletons. Sequenced material: PBMCs or T cells enriched from blood (not recorded which). Receptor source: a woman between 45 and 65 years old who had recovered from COVID-19. The CDR3 runs from the conserved cysteine through the conserved F or W. A D gene is named only where the DNA matches it firmly. For some rows the clone size is stated as once, few or many, or as a class when expanded; others skip it.

>.|TRBD1|TRBJ1-1|TRBV3-1/TRBV3-2
TGTGCCAGCAGCCAAGAGGACAGGCGGTGGACTGAAGCTTTCTTT
CASSQEDRRWTEAFF
>.|.|TRBJ1-4|TRBV29-1
TGCAGCGCCGAGGACAACGATGAAAAACTGTTTTTT
CSAEDNDEKLFF
>.|TRBD1|TRBJ1-1|TRBV5-1
TGCGCCAGCAGCTTGGTATTTGAGGGACAGGACACCATGAACACTGAAGCTTTCTTT
CASSLVFEGQDTMNTEAFF
>.|TRBD1|TRBJ1-1|TRBV9
TGTGCCAGCAGCGTACAGGGGGCGTCCCCTGAAGCTTTCTTT
CASSVQGASPEAFF
>.|.|TRBJ1-4|TRBV5-1
TGCGCCAGCAGCTTGGAGACAGCAACTAATGAAAAACTGTTTTTT
CASSLETATNEKLFF
>.|TRBD2|TRBJ2-2|TRBV28
TGTGCCAGCAGTAGCCCCCGACTGACCGGGACTAGCGGGGGTGAGGCCGGGGAGCTGTTTTTT
CASSSPRLTGTSGGEAGELFF
>.|TRBD1|TRBJ1-1|TRBV5-8
TGTGCCAGCAGCCTGGGGGACAGGGGGCTTCGGAGGGGTGAAGCTTTCTTT
CASSLGDRGLRRGEAFF
>.|TRBD1|TRBJ1-4|TRBV7-8
TGTGCCAGCAGCTTTGATCCGCGACAGGGGAGGAATAAGGCTAATGAAAAACTGTTTTTT
CASSFDPRQGRNKANEKLFF
>once|.|TRBJ1-5|TRBV19
TGTGCCAGTAGTATTACGGGAACTCAGCCCCAGCATTTT
CASSITGTQPQHF
>.|.|TRBJ2-6|TRBV15
TGTGCCACCAGCACCGGGAGCTCTGGGGCCAACGTCCTGACTTTC
CATSTGSSGANVLTF
>few|.|TRBJ1-3|TRBV7-9
TGTGCCAGCAGCTCCGGGGAGGGGATGACCATATATTTT
CASSSGEGMTIYF
>.|.|TRBJ2-7|TRBV12-3/TRBV12-4
TGTGCCAGCAGATGGGCAGGGGCGTACGAGCAGTACTTC
CASRWAGAYEQYF
>.|TRBD2|TRBJ2-3|TRBV10-1
TGCGCCAGCAGTGTCGGGGGGGGCCCCCCCGCAGATACGCAGTATTTT
CASSVGGGPPADTQYF
>.|TRBD1|TRBJ2-2|TRBV3-1/TRBV3-2
TGTGCCAGCAGCCAAGATTTTCTGGGACAGGATTCTACCGGGGAGCTGTTTTTT
CASSQDFLGQDSTGELFF
>.|TRBD1|TRBJ1-1|TRBV7-2
TGTGCCAGCAGCTTAGCCGCGACAGGGGACACTGAAGCTTTCTTT
CASSLAATGDTEAFF
>.|.|TRBJ2-7|TRBV5-1
TGCGCCAGCAGCTTGGTTGACAGTACCACCTACGAGCAGTACTTC
CASSLVDSTTYEQYF
>.|.|TRBJ1-1|TRBV4-1
TGCGCCAGCAGCCAAGATTTGGGCTTCCGAGGGTTGAACACTGAAGCTTTCTTT
CASSQDLGFRGLNTEAFF
>.|.|TRBJ2-7|TRBV28
TGTGCCAGCAGTTTATGGGGCAGGGGCTCCTACGAGCAGTACTTC
CASSLWGRGSYEQYF
>.|.|TRBJ1-2|TRBV28
TGTGCCAGCAGTTTAACCTCCTACCGGGGTAAGGGCTACACCTTC
CASSLTSYRGKGYTF
>.|.|TRBJ1-2|TRBV27
TGTGCCAGCAGTTCCATAGGAATCTCGAACAGGGTTAACTATGGCTACACCTTC
CASSSIGISNRVNYGYTF
>.|TRBD1|TRBJ1-5|TRBV23-1
TGCGCCAGCAGTCGTCGCTCGGACAGGGTCAGCAATCAGCCCCAGCATTTT
CASSRRSDRVSNQPQHF
>.|TRBD1|TRBJ1-1|TRBV2
TGTGCCAGCAGTGAGGAGACAGGGACGGAAGCTTTCTTT
CASSEETGTEAFF
>.|.|TRBJ1-1|TRBV30
TGTGCCTGGACTAGGGGCGTCTTGGCAGGCACTGAAGCTTTCTTT
CAWTRGVLAGTEAFF
>once|TRBD2|TRBJ2-7|TRBV28
TGTGCCAGCAGTGGGACTAGCGGGCGGCGCAACGAGCAGTACTTC
CASSGTSGRRNEQYF
>.|.|TRBJ1-5|TRBV4-1
TGCGCCAGCAGCCCCCGGTCCGAAAGCAATCAGCCCCAGCATTTT
CASSPRSESNQPQHF
>.|TRBD2|TRBJ2-2|TRBV2
TGTGCCAGGAAGGCGGGGGAGAACACCGGGGAGCTGTTTTTT
CARKAGENTGELFF
>.|.|TRBJ1-1|TRBV4-1
TGCGCCAGCAGCCAACCCTTTTGGGGGACACCGAACACTGAAGCTTTCTTT
CASSQPFWGTPNTEAFF
>.|.|TRBJ1-3|TRBV28
TGTGCCAGCAGTTCCCATTCCCCAGACTCTGGAAACACCATATATTTT
CASSSHSPDSGNTIYF
>.|.|TRBJ2-1|TRBV3-1/TRBV3-2
TGTGCCAGCAGCACCGGGACACCCTCCTACAATGAGCAGTTCTTC
CASSTGTPSYNEQFF
>.|.|TRBJ2-1|TRBV6-4
TGTGCCAGCAGGGAAGGGGAAGGGTCCATCAATGAGCAGTTCTTC
CASREGEGSINEQFF
>.|.|TRBJ1-6|TRBV2
TGTGCCAGCAGACATAAACATCAGGCTCTGTCACCCCTCCACTTT
CASRHKHQALSPLHF
>.|TRBD1|TRBJ1-3|TRBV7-9
TGTGCCAGCAGCGGGACAGTCCAAGGAAACAGCATATATTTT
CASSGTVQGNSIYF
>few|.|TRBJ1-5|TRBV7-6
TGTGCCAGCAGCTCGGACAGTAATAGCAATCAGCCCCAGCATTTT
CASSSDSNSNQPQHF
>.|.|TRBJ2-3|TRBV7-2
TGTGCCAGCAGCTCTACGACAGATACGCAGTATTTT
CASSSTTDTQYF
>.|TRBD1|TRBJ2-1|TRBV5-6
TGTGCCAGCAGCCCCGGACAGGGGCGGCACAATGAGCAGTTCTTC
CASSPGQGRHNEQFF
>.|.|TRBJ1-1|TRBV5-4
TGTGCCAGCAGCTTAGAGGGGGGGAACGCCGCTTTCTTT
CASSLEGGNAAFF
>.|.|TRBJ1-1|TRBV28
TGTGCCAGCAGTTTGACGGACTCATGGGGTAGCACTGAAGCTTTCTTT
CASSLTDSWGSTEAFF
>.|TRBD1|TRBJ2-5|TRBV11-2
TGTGCCAGCAGCTTAGATGCGGCAGGGGGCGCCGGGGAGACCCAGTACTTC
CASSLDAAGGAGETQYF
>.|TRBD1|TRBJ2-3|TRBV12-3/TRBV12-4
TGTGCCAGCAGTTTCGGACAGGGTGATACGCAGTATTTT
CASSFGQGDTQYF
>.|TRBD1|TRBJ1-1|TRBV7-9
TGTGCCAGCAGCCGCGTACAGGGGTACACTGAAGCTTTCTTT
CASSRVQGYTEAFF
>.|TRBD1|TRBJ1-2|TRBV28
TGTGCCACCTCCGGGACAGGATGGACGAATAACTATGGCTACACCTTC
CATSGTGWTNNYGYTF
>.|TRBD1|TRBJ1-4|TRBV7-9
TGTGCCAGCAGCTTAACACAGGGGAATGAAAAACTGTTTTTT
CASSLTQGNEKLFF
>.|.|TRBJ2-1|TRBV6-5
TGTGCCAGCCGGCGAGGATATGAGCAGTTCTTC
CASRRGYEQFF
>once|.|TRBJ2-2|TRBV18
TGTGCCAGCTCACCGGACCGGACAGCGAACACCGGGGAGCTGTTTTTT
CASSPDRTANTGELFF
>.|TRBD1|TRBJ1-1|TRBV19
TGTGCCAGTAGTATAGAAATCGAATACAGGGGGCGAGGGACTGAAGCTTTCTTT
CASSIEIEYRGRGTEAFF
>.|.|TRBJ2-7|TRBV7-8
TGTGCCAGCAGCTTACGGGGCGGGGCCGAAAGTCTCTCCTACGAGCAGTACTTC
CASSLRGGAESLSYEQYF
>few|TRBD1|TRBJ2-1|TRBV6-4
TGTGCCAGCAGTGACGAGACAGGGACGGACAATGAGCAGTTCTTC
CASSDETGTDNEQFF